The 8 T cell receptor beta chains in this list originate from one sample, sequenced in a study of shared clonotypes between healthy human individuals. Using immunoSEQ multiplex PCR, the repertoire was profiled, and TCRdb retains in-frame clones only, with some absent. The sample gives 650,000 to 750,000 clones, about two thirds of which show up once; approximately 1.8% is in the top ten. The material sequenced was memory CD4+ T cells sorted from blood. Regarding subset: CD45RA-negative fraction. These receptors originate from a woman in her twenties or thirties in good health.

A few counts support this clone. The J gene is TRBJ2-5, the V gene TRBV11-2; D is unclear. V was clipped by 3 bases and J by 7 bases, with 9 bases between them. The germline CDR1 and CDR2 sequences are SGHAT and FQNNGV. CDR3 size: 12 residues. For the CDR3, the DNA is TGTGCCAGCAGCTTCGGAATAGGGACCCAGTACTTC. Its translation is CASSFGIGTQYF.

The rearrangement uses TRBV14 and TRBJ2-3; TRBD2 matches 15 bases. With 3 bases clipped from V and 5 bases from J, the junction kept 12 bases outside the gene matches. The CDR3 totals 19 residues. CDR1 and CDR2 (germline): SGHDN, FVKESK. CDR3 loop: CASSQRTSGRAIGEDTQYF. CDR3 coding DNA: TGTGCCAGCAGCCAGCGGACTAGCGGGAGGGCGATTGGTGAAGATACGCAGTATTTT.

Here the CDR3 reads CASRNSGERAGEQYF. The DNA of the CDR3 is TGTGCCAGCAGAAATAGCGGGGAAAGAGCTGGGGAGCAGTACTTC. The chain couples TRBV28 to TRBJ2-7; 8 positions match TRBD2. The CDR3 is 15 residues long. V lost 6 bases to trimming and J lost 7 bases; unmatched junction nucleotides: 14. CDR1 is MDHEN, CDR2 SYDVKM, per germline.

The chain couples TRBV2 to TRBJ2-1, with D tentatively TRBD2 (6 bases). The CDR3 extends over 13 amino acids. V lost 2 bases to trimming and J lost 10 bases, with 12 bases between them. In germline, CDR1 is SNHLY, CDR2 FYNNEI. CDR3 sequence: CASSELALAEQFF. CDR3 sequence (DNA): TGTGCCAGCAGTGAATTAGCCCTAGCGGAGCAGTTCTTC. Based on the CDR3 plus reference TRBV2 and TRBJ2-1, the full variable domain is EPEVTQTPSHQVTQMGQEVILRCVPISNHLYFYWYRQILGQKVEFLVSFYNNEISEKSEIFDDQFSVERPDGSNFTLKIRSTKLEDSAMYFCASSELALAEQFFGPGTRLTVL.

The chain combines TRBV11-2 with TRBJ2-1; 7 nucleotides agree with TRBD1. Trimming removed 6 bases from V and 6 bases from J; junction bases left unmatched: 8. CDR1 and CDR2 (germline): SGHAT, FQNNGV. This CDR3 comprises 14 residues. The CDR3 DNA reads as TGTGCCAGCAGTAGCCAGACAGGGATCAATGAGCAGTTCTTC. It codes for CASSSQTGINEQFF.

The chain combines TRBV7-9 with TRBJ2-7; 8 bases are a match to TRBD1. Trimming at V came to 4 bases and at J to 5 bases, leaving 7 bases not matched to a gene. Germline CDR1 and CDR2: SEHNR and FQNEAQ (reference sequence). There are 14 residues in the CDR3. Here the CDR3 reads CASSSPDRGDEQYF. Here the CDR3 DNA reads TGTGCCAGCAGCTCCCCTGACAGGGGAGACGAGCAGTACTTC.

The DNA for the CDR3 is TGCGCCAGCAGCGAAATTGAAGATAGCAATCAGCCCCAGCATTTT. Residues: CASSEIEDSNQPQHF. This sequence joins TRBV4-1 and TRBJ1-5; D uncertain. The V end was cut by 5 bases, the J end by 0 bases, with 11 bases between. The CDR3 has 15 amino acids. In germline, CDR1 is MGHRA, CDR2 YSYEKL.

The chain links TRBV10-3 to TRBJ2-3; possibly TRBD1 for D (6 bases). Trimming cost V 5 bases and J 0 bases, with 12 bases left between them. The CDR3 is 15 amino acids. Germline CDR1 ENHRY, CDR2 SYGVKD. The CDR3 sequence: CAISPQGTSTDTQYF. For the CDR3, the DNA is TGTGCCATCAGTCCCCAGGGGACAAGCACAGATACGCAGTATTTT.